This T cell receptor (beta chain) was sequenced during a study of T cell clones after liver transplantation (dated by TCRdb to between 2018 and 2020). Study-wide context: Samples were obtained from ITN030ST, a randomized trial in which withdrawal of immunosuppression was attempted within 2 years of liver transplantation. Donor-reactive T cell clones were identified by TCRbeta sequencing following a pre-transplant mixed lymphocyte reaction and were subsequently tracked in post-transplant blood. As an antigen-independent comparator for the donor-reactive sequences, third party-reactive TCRbeta sequences from pre-transplant MLRs were identified as well. Of the eight recipients, three were HCV-positive, while the remaining recipients had been transplanted for non-autoimmune, non-viral indications. Until randomization at 12-24 months post-transplant, subjects were given standard immunosuppression, with no induction therapy. Tolerance meant complete immunosuppression withdrawal for at least one year without liver enzymes rising beyond twice the upper limit of normal. Blood samples were collected pre-transplant, then pre-randomization ahead of withdrawal, and finally post-randomization once withdrawal had either been completed or failed. The studied cohort comprised 8 liver transplant recipients, 3 classified as tolerant and 5 as non-tolerant. Study-wide findings and limitations: Because allograft tissue specimens were not available, migration of donor-reactive T cells into the graft, rather than deletion, may have occurred. A greater decline was seen for donor-reactive sequences than for third party-reactive sequences, suggesting partial antigen-specific deletion unrelated to withdrawal success. When repertoire turnover was taken into account, detection of donor-reactive sequences was significantly reduced in 7 of 8 subjects for CD4 and in 8 of 8 subjects for CD8. Because of small, heterogeneous patient numbers and non-standardized post-transplant time points, the conclusions were only preliminary. Circulating donor-reactive CD4 TCRbeta sequences fell significantly post-transplant in most of the 8 subjects, irrespective of tolerance or HCV status. In two subjects, low numbers of available donor cells limited the measurable donor-reactive repertoire.

Trimming costs V 3 bases and J 3 bases, and their ends lie 9 bases apart. Sequences SEHNR (CDR1) and FQNEAQ (CDR2) are obtained from the germline V gene (reference sequence). The CDR3 goes from the cysteine to the phenylalanine over 14 residues. Only CDR3 DNA remains: 42 bases, in frame from the first base. As to this clone: Its binding antigen is unknown. Base qualities are not provided; no much larger clone lies one nucleotide away.

High-throughput TCRbeta CDR3 sequencing of frozen genomic DNA was performed by immunoSEQ, with PCR amplification, mapping, bias correction and internal controls included. On the study's bioinformatics: Productive rearrangements were retained, and unique TCRbeta sequences were defined by the CDR3 nucleotide sequence together with the V and J gene. Donor-reactive sequences required at least 5-fold expansion in CFSE-low cells versus unstimulated pre-transplant cells and at least 0.01% frequency. Minimum frequency thresholds were set for each subject based on the unstimulated sample with the lowest template count, ensuring at least 90% detection power. Repertoire turnover was measured by Jensen-Shannon divergence between the top 1000 TCRbeta sequences post- and pre-transplant. Two-sided Fisher's exact tests were used to test for changes in how often donor-reactive sequences were detected. In TCRdb, the immuneACCESS table is reduced to in-frame sequences with V and J assigned. These tables do not hold every clone; where another copy was compared, an unresolved V gene accounts for under half, and the others remain unexplained. V, J and clone size derive from that table, while D and trimming were established from the DNA sequence. In this sample the table shows around 60,000 clones, 70% to 75% of which occur a single time. Together, the top ten hold around 16% of the sample.

The time point label, read with the paper, signifies: pre-transplant. Unstimulated PBMCs, after thawing, were stained for CD3, CD4 and CD8 and then FACS-sorted into CD3+CD4+ and CD3+CD8+ populations. Randomization to immunosuppression withdrawal applied to every one of the 8 studied subjects. The Qiagen DNeasy Blood and Tissue Kit was used for genomic DNA isolation. Sample: CD4+ T cells from blood, taken before liver transplant. This sequence originates from a human donor who received a liver transplant. The rearrangement joined TRBV7-9 to TRBJ1-5; 6 matching bases give a weak D call of TRBD1. The DNA sequence follows: TGTGCCAGCAGCTTTTCAGGGGACAATCAGCCCCAGCATTTT. It specifies CASSFSGDNQPQHF.